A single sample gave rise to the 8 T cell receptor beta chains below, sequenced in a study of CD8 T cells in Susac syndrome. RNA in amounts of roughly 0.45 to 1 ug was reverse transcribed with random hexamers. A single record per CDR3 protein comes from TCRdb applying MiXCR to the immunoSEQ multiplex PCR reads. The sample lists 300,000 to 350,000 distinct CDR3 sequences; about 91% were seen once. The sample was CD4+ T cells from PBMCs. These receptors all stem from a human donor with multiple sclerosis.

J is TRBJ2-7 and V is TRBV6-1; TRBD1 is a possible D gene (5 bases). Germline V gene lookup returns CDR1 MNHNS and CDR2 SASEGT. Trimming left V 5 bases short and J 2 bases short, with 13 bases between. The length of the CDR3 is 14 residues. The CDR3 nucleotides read TGTGCCAGCAGTAGTCAGGGTCGGGCCTACGAGCAGTACTTC. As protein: CASSSQGRAYEQYF.

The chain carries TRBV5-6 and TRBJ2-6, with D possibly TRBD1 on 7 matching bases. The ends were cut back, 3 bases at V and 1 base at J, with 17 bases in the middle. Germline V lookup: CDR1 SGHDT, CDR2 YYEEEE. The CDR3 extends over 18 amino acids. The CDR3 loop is CASSWGPGGGSGANVLTF. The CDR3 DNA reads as TGTGCCAGCAGCTGGGGGCCAGGGGGAGGTTCTGGGGCCAACGTCCTGACTTTC.

The CDR3 here is CASSVEPGTSEAFF. The CDR3 DNA follows: TGTGCCAGCAGTGTAGAGCCCGGGACATCTGAAGCTTTCTTT. V is TRBV25-1 and J is TRBJ1-1; maybe TRBD1 (6 bases). This CDR3 comprises 14 residues. Germline-derived CDR1 and CDR2 are MGHDK and SYGVNS. V lost 4 bases and J 6 bases, leaving 15 bases between the germline ends.

CDR3 region: CASSYSGSRNEKLFF. CDR3 in DNA: TGTGCCAGCAGCTACTCCGGGAGTCGTAATGAAAAACTGTTTTTT. The rearrangement joins TRBV7-9 to TRBJ1-4; D gene unclear. This CDR3 contains 15 residues. The V gene lost 4 bases and the J gene lost 4 bases, with 13 bases spanning the gap. Germline loops: CDR1 SEHNR, CDR2 FQNEAQ (reference sequence).

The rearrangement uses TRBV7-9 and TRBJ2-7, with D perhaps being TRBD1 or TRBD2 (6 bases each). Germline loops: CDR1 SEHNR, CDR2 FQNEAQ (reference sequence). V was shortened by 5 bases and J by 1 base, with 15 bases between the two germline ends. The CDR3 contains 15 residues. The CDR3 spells CASSVGGDGSYEQYF. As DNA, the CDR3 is TGTGCCAGCAGCGTCGGGGGCGATGGGTCCTACGAGCAGTACTTC.

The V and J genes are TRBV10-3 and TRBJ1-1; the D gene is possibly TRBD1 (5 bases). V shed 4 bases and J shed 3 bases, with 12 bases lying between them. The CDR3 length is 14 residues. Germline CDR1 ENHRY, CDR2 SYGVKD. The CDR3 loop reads CAISAGAHDTEAFF. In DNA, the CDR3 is TGTGCCATCAGTGCCGGGGCTCATGACACTGAAGCTTTCTTT.

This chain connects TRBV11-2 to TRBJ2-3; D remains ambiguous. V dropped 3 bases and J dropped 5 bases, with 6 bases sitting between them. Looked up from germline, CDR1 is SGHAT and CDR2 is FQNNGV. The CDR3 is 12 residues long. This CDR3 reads CASSFGVDTQYF. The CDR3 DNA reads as TGTGCCAGCAGCTTTGGGGTAGATACGCAGTATTTT.

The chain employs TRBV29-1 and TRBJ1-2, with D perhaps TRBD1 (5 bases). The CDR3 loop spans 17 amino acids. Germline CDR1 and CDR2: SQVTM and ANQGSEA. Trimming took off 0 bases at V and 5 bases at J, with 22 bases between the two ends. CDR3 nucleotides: TGCAGCGTTGAAGATCGGGGCCTCTCGACCCCTTTTTATGGCTACACCTTC. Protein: CSVEDRGLSTPFYGYTF.